The TCR beta chain described here comes from a study of OX40 agonist ivuxolimab in advanced cancers. Study-wide points: In general, CD8+ T cells held more expanded clones than CD4+ did, on average. Clones of CD4+ and CD8+ blood T cells grew by week 6 at doses of 0.1 to 3.0 mg/kg.

This CDR3 spans 16 amino acids. CDR1 is LGHNA and CDR2 is YNFKEQ in the germline V gene. The germline V and J ends were trimmed by 1 base and 0 bases, with 7 bases remaining between them. Excluded were patients having autoimmune disease history or systemic immunosuppression. Assay used: immunoSEQ multiplex PCR; TCRdb lists only in-frame clones, some missing. This table holds fewer than 90,000 clones, 70% to 90% found once. For this clone: Its target is not known.

The sample in question was CD4+ or CD8+ T cells sorted from blood, obtained in a trial of the OX40 agonist ivuxolimab. The J gene is TRBJ1-6, the V gene TRBV4-2; D uncertain. The TCR was taken from an adult with an advanced solid tumor such as melanoma, head and neck, liver or kidney cancer. The DNA of the CDR3 is TGTGCCAGCAGCCAAGGTGGGGTCTCCTATAATTCACCCCTCCACTTT. Amino acids: CASSQGGVSYNSPLHF.